This T cell receptor beta chain was recovered during a study of T-cell reconstitution after alpha-beta-depleted transplantation in children. The CDR3 loop spans 15 amino acids. V dropped 2 bases and J dropped 1 base, with 11 bases sitting between them. Germline CDR1 reads SGHVS; CDR2 reads FQNEAQ. This clonotype occurred a few times. Unique molecular identifiers were used in preparing the TCRbeta library. TCRdb recomputed calls from the PCR reads with MiXCR, one row per CDR3 protein. Of around 340,000 distinct CDR3 sequences listed, more than 10% were seen once; the top ten hold around 4.5%. This TCR was recovered from a human donor who donated a stem cell graft to a child with Fanconi anemia. Sequenced here: PBMCs, sampled from the stem cell graft. The genes are TRBV7-8 and TRBJ1-1, with D unresolved. The CDR3 DNA is TGTGCCAGCAGCTTATATGGTCAGGCGAACACTGAAGCTTTCTTT. It is translated as CASSLYGQANTEAFF.